This paragraph reports one TCR beta chain. Its target is unknown. The data are from a study of Ad26.COV2.S vaccination and SARS-CoV-2 variants. Study summary: COV1001, an Ad26.COV2.S trial, supplied this vaccine-arm donor.

Regarding the study as a whole: People who got the vaccine had more spike-specific TCR breadth than people who got placebo. For non-spike TCRs, breadth in vaccine recipients resembled that in placebo recipients.

Described treatment: some 19 received Ad26.COV2.S at low or high dose, single or two shots; several received placebo; per-sample allocation not given. Sampling happened 63 days after the first vaccine or placebo injection. Germline V gene sequence: CDR1 ENHRY, CDR2 SYGVKD. V was pared by 11 bases and J by 0 bases, with 17 bases between. The CDR3 covers 15 residues. Profiling relied on immunoSEQ multiplex PCR, and the TCRdb table lists in-frame clones only, not all of them. The data hold more than 400,000 clones, with about nine tenths observed a single time. The sequence was obtained from a person aged 18 to 65 who received the Ad26.COV2.S COVID-19 vaccine or a placebo. This chain connects TRBV10-3 to TRBJ1-3, with a possible D match to TRBD1 (6 bases). The sample here was peripheral blood, taken in a trial of Ad26.COV2.S vaccine versus placebo. This CDR3 is CAVQGGQSSGNTIYF. The CDR3 DNA reads as TGTGCCGTACAGGGAGGGCAAAGCTCTGGAAACACCATATATTTT.